The 23 T cell receptor beta chains reported below all come from one sample, sequenced in a study of CD8+ T cells in alopecia areata. In each case, RNA was isolated and then reverse transcribed into cDNA as the sequencing template. Clones were read by immunoSEQ multiplex PCR, and TCRdb kept only the in-frame ones, dropping some. The data hold 100,000 or so clones, with 60% observed a single time. The treatment: oral pan-JAK inhibitor, 5-10 mg twice daily. This specimen was CD8+ T cells sorted from blood, taken at approximately week 60, from a patient treated with tofacitinib. All receptors come from a human donor with alopecia areata.

This clone turned up a few times. The chain joins TRBV7-3 to TRBJ2-1, with unresolved D. The CDR3 consists of 15 residues. V lost 5 bases and J lost 0, with 11 bases in between. The germline CDR1 and CDR2 sequences are SGHTA and FQGTGA. CDR3 region: CASSEFSSSYNEQFF. Here the CDR3 DNA reads TGTGCCAGCAGCGAATTTTCTAGCTCCTACAATGAGCAGTTCTTC.

This clone was seen a single time. The chain links TRBV30 to TRBJ2-2; no reliable D call. The CDR3 is 12 residues long. The V and J ends lost 4 bases and 6 bases respectively, with 9 bases between them. Germline loops: CDR1 GTSNPN, CDR2 SVGIG (reference sequence). The CDR3 region is CAWKPGSGELFF. The CDR3 bases are TGTGCCTGGAAACCTGGTTCCGGGGAGCTGTTTTTT.

CDR3 sequence: CASSLLSGRTYEQYF. In DNA form, the CDR3 reads TGTGCCAGCAGCTTGCTTAGCGGGAGAACCTACGAGCAGTACTTC. V is TRBV7-2 and J is TRBJ2-7; TRBD2 aligns across 9 bases. Germline-derived CDR1 and CDR2 are SGHTA and FQGNSA. The CDR3 covers 15 residues. Germline trimming cut 3 bases from V and 2 bases from J; bases unmatched to any gene: 5. Together with reference TRBV7-2 and TRBJ2-7, the CDR3 gives the full variable domain: GAGVSQSPSNKVTEKGKDVELRCDPISGHTALYWYRQSLGQGLEFLIYFQGNSAPDKSGLPSDRFSAERTGGSVSTLTIQRTQQEDSAVYLCASSLLSGRTYEQYFGPGTRLTVT.

The chain employs TRBV30 and TRBJ2-2; D call uncertain. The CDR3 runs to 12 residues. Germline lookup yields CDR1 GTSNPN and CDR2 SVGIG (reference sequence). V lost 7 bases to trimming and J lost 2 bases, with 8 bases between them. DNA of the CDR3: TGTGCCTTGGCCACCAACACCGGGGAGCTGTTTTTT. Translation gives CALATNTGELFF.

The chain has TRBV9 and TRBJ2-3; TRBD2 might be the D (6 bases). Germline CDR1 SGDLS, CDR2 YYNGEE. V was pared by 3 bases and J by 10 bases, with 15 bases between. This CDR3 is 13 amino acids long. This CDR3 reads CASSEGTGGSQYF. The DNA for the CDR3 is TGTGCCAGCAGCGAGGGGACCGGAGGGTCGCAGTATTTT.

This clone was recorded a few times. This rearrangement joins TRBV29-1 to TRBJ2-1; 9 positions match TRBD2. The junction had 2 bases not matched to a gene; V was cut back by 5 bases and J by 6 bases. Per germline, CDR1 SQVTM and CDR2 ANQGSEA. The CDR3 has 12 amino acids. Here the CDR3 DNA reads TGCAGCGTTTGGGGACTAGCCAATGAGCAGTTCTTC. Protein: CSVWGLANEQFF.

V usage is TRBV6-5 and J usage is TRBJ1-5, with a possible D match to TRBD1 (5 bases). There are 15 residues in the CDR3. V lost 5 bases to trimming and J lost 7 bases, with 18 bases between them. CDR1 is MNHEY, CDR2 SVGAGI, per germline. This CDR3 is CASSISGGSGQPQHF. The CDR3 DNA reads as TGTGCCAGCAGTATCTCCGGGGGATCTGGGCAGCCCCAGCATTTT.

This clone has just one count. V and J are TRBV5-1 and TRBJ2-6, with a tentative D call TRBD2 (5 bases). This CDR3 region has 19 residues. V lost 1 base, J lost 0 bases, and 17 bases lay in between. Germline lookup yields CDR1 SGHRS and CDR2 YFSETQ. The CDR3 coding sequence is TGCGCCAGCAGCTTGAAGAGGGCATCTCCTAGCTCTGGGGCCAACGTCCTGACTTTC. Amino acid sequence: CASSLKRASPSSGANVLTF.

Only a few counts were recorded for this clone. This sequence joins TRBV5-1 and TRBJ2-3; D not resolved. CDR1 is SGHRS and CDR2 is YFSETQ in the germline V gene. The V end was cut by 2 bases, the J end by 6 bases, with 13 bases between. There are 14 residues in the CDR3. The CDR3 reads CASSFEKLPDTQYF. The CDR3 DNA reads as TGCGCCAGCAGCTTCGAGAAGCTCCCGGATACGCAGTATTTT.

As DNA, the CDR3 is TGCAGCGTTGAAGTGGCCTTACGGCCAGATACGCAGTATTTT. Its translation is CSVEVALRPDTQYF. The J gene is TRBJ2-3, the V gene TRBV29-1, with unresolved D. CDR3 length: 14 amino acids. Germline CDR1 and CDR2: SQVTM and ANQGSEA. V was trimmed by 1 base and J by 4 bases, leaving 12 bases between them.

This sequence joins TRBV30 and TRBJ1-5, with D unresolved. Trimming took off 4 bases at V and 7 bases at J, with 11 bases between the two ends. Germline CDR1 and CDR2: GTSNPN and SVGIG (reference sequence). This CDR3 comprises 12 residues. The CDR3 spells CAWTLPGQPQHF. The CDR3 coding sequence is TGTGCCTGGACCTTACCGGGACAGCCCCAGCATTTT.

J is TRBJ2-1 and V is TRBV30; D remains ambiguous. Per the germline V gene, CDR1 is GTSNPN and CDR2 is SVGIG (reference sequence). This CDR3 has 10 residues. CDR3 sequence reads: CSFSRNEQFF. CDR3 nucleotides: TGTTCCTTTAGTCGAAATGAGCAGTTCTTC.

The CDR3 region is CATSNYRGNEQFF. DNA for the CDR3: TGTGCCACCAGCAACTACAGGGGCAATGAGCAGTTCTTC. The J gene is TRBJ2-1, the V gene TRBV15, with 7 bases matching TRBD1. This CDR3 spans 13 amino acids. Per the germline V gene, CDR1 is LNHNV and CDR2 is YYDKDF (reference sequence). Trimming took 4 bases from V and 6 from J; bases not matched to a gene: 3.

V gene TRBV15 combines with J gene TRBJ2-3, with TRBD2 matching 10 bases. This CDR3 region has 17 residues. Losses at the gene ends were 8 bases for V and 2 bases for J; bases not matched to a gene: 13. Germline CDR1 is LNHNV and CDR2 is YYDKDF (reference sequence). The chain's CDR3 is CATGPRLAGDDTDTQYF. In DNA form, the CDR3 reads TGTGCCACCGGGCCACGGCTAGCGGGGGACGACACAGATACGCAGTATTTT.

The rearrangement links TRBV10-3 to TRBJ2-7; D remains ambiguous. CDR3 length: 12 amino acids. Trimming took off 2 bases at V and 3 bases at J, with 5 bases between the two ends. Germline lookup yields CDR1 ENHRY and CDR2 SYGVKD. The CDR3 here is CAISETNYEQYF. The CDR3, as DNA: TGTGCCATCAGTGAGACCAACTACGAGCAGTACTTC.

There are a few counts of this clone. J is TRBJ2-1 and V is TRBV6-1; 13 bases line up with TRBD2. The CDR3 spans 15 residues. CDR1 and CDR2 (germline): MNHNS, SASEGT. Trimming at V came to 5 bases and at J to 7 bases, leaving 5 bases not matched to a gene. The CDR3 sequence is CASSFGTSGVNEQFF. DNA of the CDR3: TGTGCCAGCAGTTTCGGGACTAGCGGGGTAAATGAGCAGTTCTTC.

The table lists this clone with a few counts. The chain employs TRBV6-4 and TRBJ2-7, with D possibly being TRBD1 (6 bases). This CDR3 spans 11 amino acids. CDR1 is MRHNA and CDR2 is SNTAGT in the germline V gene. Trimming shortened V by 10 bases and J by 6 bases, and 13 bases separated the two germline ends. CDR3 residues: CANRALCEQYF. CDR3 in DNA: TGTGCCAACAGGGCTCTCTGCGAGCAGTACTTC.

Only one count was recorded for this clone. The V and J genes are TRBV5-1 and TRBJ2-7; D not certain. The germline gives CDR1 SGHRS, CDR2 YFSETQ. This CDR3 is built from 12 residues. The V end lost 4 bases, the J end lost 6 bases, and 11 bases lay between the germline ends. In DNA form, the CDR3 reads TGCGCCAGCAGCAATTACTGGGTCGAGCAGTACTTC. Translating gives CASSNYWVEQYF. Filled out from reference TRBV5-1 and TRBJ2-7, the complete variable domain reads KAGVTQTPRYLIKTRGQQVTLSCSPISGHRSVSWYQQTPGQGLQFLFEYFSETQRNKGNFPGRFSGRQFSNSRSEMNVSTLELGDSALYLCASSNYWVEQYFGPGTRLTVT.

This chain joins TRBV4-1 and TRBJ1-5; 9 nucleotides align to TRBD1. Germline CDR1 MGHRA, CDR2 YSYEKL. The ends lost 3 bases at V and 4 bases at J; junction bases unmatched: 4. There are 15 residues in the CDR3. CDR3: CASSQGQGGNQPQHF. DNA for the CDR3: TGCGCCAGCAGCCAGGGACAGGGAGGGAATCAGCCCCAGCATTTT.

V gene TRBV19 combines with J gene TRBJ1-5, with D hard to call. This CDR3 is built from 13 residues. V was trimmed by 5 bases and J by 4 bases, leaving 9 bases between them. The germline V gene has CDR1 LNHDA and CDR2 SQIVND (reference sequence). CDR3: CASSQDLNQPQHF. The CDR3 nucleotides are TGTGCCAGTAGTCAAGACCTTAATCAGCCCCAGCATTTT.

The chain uses TRBV4-1 and TRBJ2-7, with D perhaps matching TRBD1 or TRBD2 (5 bases each). The germline CDR1 and CDR2 sequences are MGHRA and YSYEKL. CDR3 length: 16 residues. The V gene lost 0 bases and the J gene lost 1 base, with 13 bases spanning the gap. The DNA of the CDR3 is TGCGCCAGCAGCCAAGAGGCCGGGACGGTTTCCTACGAGCAGTACTTC. Translated: CASSQEAGTVSYEQYF.

The chain recombines TRBV29-1 with TRBJ2-5, with D unresolved. The CDR3 spans 15 residues. V dropped 2 bases and J dropped 0 bases, with 13 bases sitting between them. The germline V gene has CDR1 SQVTM and CDR2 ANQGSEA. The CDR3 bases are TGCAGCGTTGAACAGTCCGGATCGTACCAAGAGACCCAGTACTTC. As protein: CSVEQSGSYQETQYF.

The rearrangement joins TRBV13 to TRBJ2-7; 8 bases fit TRBD2. Germline V gene sequence: CDR1 PRHDT, CDR2 FYEKMQ (reference sequence). The CDR3 sequence is 16 residues long. V lost 1 base to trimming and J lost 2 bases; unmatched junction nucleotides: 7. The CDR3 sequence is CASSLASGSFTYEQYF. DNA for the CDR3: TGTGCCAGCAGCTTAGCTAGCGGGTCCTTCACCTACGAGCAGTACTTC.